This T cell receptor (beta chain) was captured by sequencing in a study of T cells in Graves' hyperthyroidism and ophthalmopathy. RNA transcripts provided the source from which TCR beta CDR3 regions were amplified. Carried out on the TCR CDR3, a first-round RT-PCR used the HTBI primer set. A single record per CDR3 protein comes from TCRdb applying MiXCR to the multiplex PCR reads. The sample has 550,000 to 800,000 distinct CDR3 sequences; roughly 15% are singletons. In regard to this clonotype: Its cognate antigen is unknown.

The diagnostic basis comprised clinical symptoms, serum thyroxine and TRAb, thyroid ultrasound and orbital computed tomography. The PBMCs were sourced from fresh peripheral blood (around 9.9 ml). CDR3 length equals 14 residues. The germline gives CDR1 LNHDA, CDR2 SQIVND (reference sequence). V gave up 4 bases and J gave up 6 bases, with 15 bases separating them. Study observations and caveats: Blood samples included most of the expanded thyroid clonotypes exceeding 0.001. Ophthalmopathy was told apart from stable hyperthyroidism by a 13 V-J model.

This sequence was found in a man between 18 and 29 years old with Graves' hyperthyroidism. J is TRBJ1-2 and V is TRBV19; D may be TRBD1 (6 bases). Sample: blood. The CDR3 DNA is TGTGCCAGTAGTAGGCCTGACAGGACGAATGGCTACACCTTC. Its translation: CASSRPDRTNGYTF.